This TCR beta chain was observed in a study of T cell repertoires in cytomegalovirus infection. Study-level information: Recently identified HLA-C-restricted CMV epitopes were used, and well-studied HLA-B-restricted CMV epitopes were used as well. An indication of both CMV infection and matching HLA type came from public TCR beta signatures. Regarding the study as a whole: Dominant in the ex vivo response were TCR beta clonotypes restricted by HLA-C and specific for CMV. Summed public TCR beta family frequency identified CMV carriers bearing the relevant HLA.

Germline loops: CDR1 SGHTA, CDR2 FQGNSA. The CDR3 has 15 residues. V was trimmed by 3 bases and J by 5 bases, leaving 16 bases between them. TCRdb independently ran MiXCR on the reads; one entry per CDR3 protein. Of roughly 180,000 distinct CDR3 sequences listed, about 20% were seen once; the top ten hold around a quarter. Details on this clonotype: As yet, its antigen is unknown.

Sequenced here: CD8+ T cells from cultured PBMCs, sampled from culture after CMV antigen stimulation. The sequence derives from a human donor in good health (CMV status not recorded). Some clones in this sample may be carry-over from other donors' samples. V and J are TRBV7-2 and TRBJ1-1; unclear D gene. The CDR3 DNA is TGTGCCAGCAGCTTTTTGGAATCCGGGGATACTGAAGCTTTCTTT. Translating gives CASSFLESGDTEAFF.